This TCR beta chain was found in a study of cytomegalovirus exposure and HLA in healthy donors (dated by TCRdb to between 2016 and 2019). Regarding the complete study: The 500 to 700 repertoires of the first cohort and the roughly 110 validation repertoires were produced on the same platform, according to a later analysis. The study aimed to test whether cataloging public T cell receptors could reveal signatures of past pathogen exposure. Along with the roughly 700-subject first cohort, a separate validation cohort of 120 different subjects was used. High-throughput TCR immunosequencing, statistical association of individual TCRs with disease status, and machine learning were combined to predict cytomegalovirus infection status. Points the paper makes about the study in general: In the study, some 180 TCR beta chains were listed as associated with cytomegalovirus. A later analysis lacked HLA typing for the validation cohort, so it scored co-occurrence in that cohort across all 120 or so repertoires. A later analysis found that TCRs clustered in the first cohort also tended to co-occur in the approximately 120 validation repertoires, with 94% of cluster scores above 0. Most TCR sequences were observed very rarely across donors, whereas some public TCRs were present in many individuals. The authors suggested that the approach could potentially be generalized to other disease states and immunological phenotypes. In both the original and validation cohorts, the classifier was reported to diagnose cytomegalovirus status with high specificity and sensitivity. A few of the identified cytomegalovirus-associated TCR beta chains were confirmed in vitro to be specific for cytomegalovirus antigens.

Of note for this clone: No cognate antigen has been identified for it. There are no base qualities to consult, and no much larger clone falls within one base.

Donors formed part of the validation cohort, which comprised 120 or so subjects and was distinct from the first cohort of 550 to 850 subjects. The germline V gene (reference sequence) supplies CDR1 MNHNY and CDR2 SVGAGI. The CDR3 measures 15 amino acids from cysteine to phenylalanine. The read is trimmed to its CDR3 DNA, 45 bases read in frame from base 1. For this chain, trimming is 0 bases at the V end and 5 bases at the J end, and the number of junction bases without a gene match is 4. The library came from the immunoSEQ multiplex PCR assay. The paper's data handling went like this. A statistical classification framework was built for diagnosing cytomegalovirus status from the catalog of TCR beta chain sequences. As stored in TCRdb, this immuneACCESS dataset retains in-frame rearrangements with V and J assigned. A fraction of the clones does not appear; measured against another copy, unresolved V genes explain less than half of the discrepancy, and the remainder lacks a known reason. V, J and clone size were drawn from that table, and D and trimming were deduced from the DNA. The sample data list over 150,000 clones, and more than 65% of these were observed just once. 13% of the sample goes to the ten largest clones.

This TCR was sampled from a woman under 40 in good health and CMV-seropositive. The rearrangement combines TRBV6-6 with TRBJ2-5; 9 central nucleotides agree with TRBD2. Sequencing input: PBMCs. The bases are TGTGCCAGCAGTTACTCTAGCGGGAGAGGGGAGACCCAGTACTTC. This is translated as CASSYSSGRGETQYF.